The clone carrying this TCR beta chain was detected only a few times. Its antigen is undetermined. CDR1 is SGHNT, CDR2 YENEEA, per germline. J lost 1 base, V lost 2 bases, and 4 bases had no gene match. The CDR3 runs 15 residues. Sequencing of the DNA from cultured CD4+ T cells was carried out with the Oncomine TCR Beta short-read assay. A single record per CDR3 protein comes from TCRdb applying MiXCR to the PCR reads. This repertoire shows about 25,000 distinct CDR3 sequences, about 52% found once; its top ten account for approximately 6.1%. This entry belongs to a study of vaccination and CD4 T cells after COVID-19. Study details: Stimulation of cells relied on overlapping spike peptides derived from SARS-CoV-2, HCoV-NL63, HCoV-OC43 and HCoV-229E.

The treatment is: approximately 9-day PBMC culture with coronavirus spike peptide pools or control peptides (ViraFEST assay). The chain recombines TRBV11-3 with TRBJ1-1, with 7 bases fitting TRBD1. The source is a human donor who had recovered from COVID-19. Sequenced input: CD4+ T cells from blood, cultured in vitro. CDR3 sequence: CASSLRTGGNTEAFF. Here the CDR3 DNA reads TGTGCCAGCAGCTTAAGGACAGGCGGGAACACTGAAGCTTTCTTT.